These T cell receptor beta chains were read from a single sample in a study of blood T cell repertoires in COVID-19. Generated by immunoSEQ multiplex PCR, the TCRdb table keeps only in-frame clones and is missing some. The sample holds 70,000 to 95,000 clones; more than 80% are singletons and the top ten take approximately 13%. The sequenced material came from peripheral blood. The receptors here all came from a human donor in a cohort sampled during active COVID-19. CDR3s include the opening cysteine and the closing phenylalanine or tryptophan. Fields, in order: V gene, clone size, D gene, J gene, CDR3 DNA, CDR3 protein. D genes are given only for firm matches. For some rows the clone size is stated as once, few or many, or as a class when expanded; others skip it.

V gene: TRBV5-5; clone size: .; D gene: .; J gene: TRBJ2-1; CDR3 DNA: TGTGCCAGCACCCCGGCGGAAACCGGCAACTACAATGAGCAGTTCTTC; CDR3 protein: CASTPAETGNYNEQFF
V gene: TRBV28; clone size: few; D gene: TRBD1; J gene: TRBJ2-7; CDR3 DNA: TGTGCCAGCAGTTTGCAGACAGGGGGGAGTTCTACCTACGAGCAGTACTTC; CDR3 protein: CASSLQTGGSSTYEQYF
V gene: TRBV3-1/TRBV3-2; clone size: once; D gene: TRBD1; J gene: TRBJ2-7; CDR3 DNA: TGTGCCAGCAGCCAGGCCTCAGGGGGCCGATACGAGCAGTACTTC; CDR3 protein: CASSQASGGRYEQYF
V gene: TRBV6-1; clone size: once; D gene: .; J gene: TRBJ1-1; CDR3 DNA: TGTGCCAGCAGTGAAGCGTCAGGGCCTATGAACACTGAAGCTTTCTTT; CDR3 protein: CASSEASGPMNTEAFF
V gene: TRBV19; clone size: .; D gene: .; J gene: TRBJ2-1; CDR3 DNA: TGTGCCAGTAGTCCTGGTTTCAAACTCCACGGCTACAATGAGCAGTTCTTC; CDR3 protein: CASSPGFKLHGYNEQFF
V gene: TRBV12-3/TRBV12-4; clone size: .; D gene: TRBD1; J gene: TRBJ1-1; CDR3 DNA: TGTGCCAGCAGTTTTGGAACAGGGGGAGCTTTCTTT; CDR3 protein: CASSFGTGGAFF
V gene: TRBV19; clone size: .; D gene: TRBD1; J gene: TRBJ2-4; CDR3 DNA: TGTGCCAGTAGTCCTCGGGACAGGGTCGGCATTCAGTACTTC; CDR3 protein: CASSPRDRVGIQYF
V gene: TRBV6-6; clone size: .; D gene: TRBD1; J gene: TRBJ1-2; CDR3 DNA: TGTGCCAGCAGTTACTCGGACAGGGCTAACTATGGCTACACCTTC; CDR3 protein: CASSYSDRANYGYTF
V gene: TRBV5-1; clone size: .; D gene: TRBD1; J gene: TRBJ2-2; CDR3 DNA: TGCGCCAGCAGCTTCGACAGGGCCGTCTCCGGGGAGCTGTTTTTT; CDR3 protein: CASSFDRAVSGELFF
V gene: TRBV18; clone size: .; D gene: .; J gene: TRBJ1-6; CDR3 DNA: TGTGCCAGCTCACCAATGGACATCAATTCACCCCTCCACTTT; CDR3 protein: CASSPMDINSPLHF
V gene: TRBV6-6; clone size: .; D gene: TRBD1; J gene: TRBJ1-2; CDR3 DNA: TGTGCCAGCAGTTACTCGGGACAGGGAGGGTATGGCTACACCTTC; CDR3 protein: CASSYSGQGGYGYTF
V gene: TRBV30; clone size: .; D gene: TRBD2; J gene: TRBJ2-1; CDR3 DNA: TGTGCCTGGAGACGGCGGGGGGCCTACAATGAGCAGTTCTTC; CDR3 protein: CAWRRRGAYNEQFF
V gene: TRBV7-9; clone size: .; D gene: .; J gene: TRBJ2-7; CDR3 DNA: TGTGCCAGCAGCTTTACAGGAAACTACGAGCAGTACTTC; CDR3 protein: CASSFTGNYEQYF
V gene: TRBV2; clone size: .; D gene: .; J gene: TRBJ2-1; CDR3 DNA: TGTGCCAGCAGTGAGCAGGGATCCTACAATGAGCAGTTCTTC; CDR3 protein: CASSEQGSYNEQFF
V gene: TRBV4-1; clone size: once; D gene: TRBD1; J gene: TRBJ1-5; CDR3 DNA: TGCGCCAGCAGCCAAGATGAACAGGGGGCTGGGCAGCCCCAGCATTTT; CDR3 protein: CASSQDEQGAGQPQHF
V gene: TRBV7-6; clone size: .; D gene: .; J gene: TRBJ1-1; CDR3 DNA: TGTGCCAGCAGCGGACAGAGCAACACTGAAGCTTTCTTT; CDR3 protein: CASSGQSNTEAFF
V gene: TRBV5-1; clone size: .; D gene: .; J gene: TRBJ1-2; CDR3 DNA: TGCGCCAGCAGCCTTCTAGGTCCCAGGGCAGGCTACACCTTC; CDR3 protein: CASSLLGPRAGYTF
V gene: TRBV9; clone size: .; D gene: .; J gene: TRBJ1-2; CDR3 DNA: TGTGCCAGCAGCGTAGGAAACGCCGGGATTTATGGCTACACCTTC; CDR3 protein: CASSVGNAGIYGYTF
V gene: TRBV5-6; clone size: .; D gene: .; J gene: TRBJ1-2; CDR3 DNA: TGTGCCAGCAGCTTGCTCCGGGGGAGGGGTGGCTACACCTTC; CDR3 protein: CASSLLRGRGGYTF
V gene: TRBV6-5; clone size: .; D gene: .; J gene: TRBJ1-2; CDR3 DNA: TGTGCCAGCAGTTACTCTGCCATGGACAGAACCTATGGCTACACCTTC; CDR3 protein: CASSYSAMDRTYGYTF
V gene: TRBV19; clone size: .; D gene: TRBD1; J gene: TRBJ1-4; CDR3 DNA: TGTGCCAGCCGAAGACAGGGGAAAAATGAAAAACTGTTTTTT; CDR3 protein: CASRRQGKNEKLFF
V gene: TRBV12-3/TRBV12-4; clone size: .; D gene: TRBD1; J gene: TRBJ2-7; CDR3 DNA: TGTGCCAGCAGTTTCGGACAGGGGGCTCGGCAGTACTTC; CDR3 protein: CASSFGQGARQYF
V gene: TRBV6-5; clone size: .; D gene: .; J gene: TRBJ2-2; CDR3 DNA: TGTGCCAGCAAGGTTGGGGCTGGCACCGGGGAGCTGTTTTTT; CDR3 protein: CASKVGAGTGELFF
V gene: TRBV3-1/TRBV3-2; clone size: .; D gene: TRBD1; J gene: TRBJ1-4; CDR3 DNA: TGTGCCAGCAGCCCACGGACAGGTGGGGAAAAACTGTTTTTT; CDR3 protein: CASSPRTGGEKLFF
V gene: TRBV15; clone size: few; D gene: .; J gene: TRBJ2-3; CDR3 DNA: TGTGCCACCAGCAGAGGAAGCGGCACTAGCACAGATACGCAGTATTTT; CDR3 protein: CATSRGSGTSTDTQYF
V gene: TRBV5-4; clone size: few; D gene: .; J gene: TRBJ2-6; CDR3 DNA: TGTGCCAGCAGCTTCTTGAGACAGACTGGGGCCAACGTCCTGACTTTC; CDR3 protein: CASSFLRQTGANVLTF
V gene: TRBV2; clone size: .; D gene: .; J gene: TRBJ1-1; CDR3 DNA: TGTGCCGTCGTCGTGGGGCCCATGAACACTGAAGCTTTCTTT; CDR3 protein: CAVVVGPMNTEAFF
V gene: TRBV5-5; clone size: .; D gene: .; J gene: TRBJ1-2; CDR3 DNA: TGTGCCAGCACCAACCGGGGGGCTGGCTACACCTTC; CDR3 protein: CASTNRGAGYTF
V gene: TRBV7-6; clone size: .; D gene: .; J gene: TRBJ2-5; CDR3 DNA: TGTGCCAGCAGCACTCGGGACACCCAGCAGGAGACCCAGTACTTC; CDR3 protein: CASSTRDTQQETQYF
V gene: TRBV7-7; clone size: .; D gene: TRBD2; J gene: TRBJ2-1; CDR3 DNA: TGTGCTAGCAGCCCTTCCCCGGGGGGAAATGAGCAGTTCTTC; CDR3 protein: CASSPSPGGNEQFF
V gene: TRBV6-2/TRBV6-3; clone size: .; D gene: .; J gene: TRBJ2-3; CDR3 DNA: TGTGCCAGCAGTCCGACTAGTAATACGCAGTATTTT; CDR3 protein: CASSPTSNTQYF
V gene: TRBV5-1; clone size: .; D gene: TRBD1; J gene: TRBJ2-3; CDR3 DNA: TGCGCCAGCAGATACGCCGGGACAGGCACAGATACGCAGTATTTT; CDR3 protein: CASRYAGTGTDTQYF
V gene: TRBV2; clone size: .; D gene: .; J gene: TRBJ1-5; CDR3 DNA: TGTGCCAGCTGCGGCCGGCGGGACCCTAATCAGCCCCAGCATTTT; CDR3 protein: CASCGRRDPNQPQHF
V gene: TRBV19; clone size: .; D gene: .; J gene: TRBJ1-1; CDR3 DNA: TGTGCCAGTATCAACTGGGGGGACACTGAAGCTTTCTTT; CDR3 protein: CASINWGDTEAFF
V gene: TRBV4-2; clone size: .; D gene: TRBD2; J gene: TRBJ2-1; CDR3 DNA: TGTGCCAGCAGCCAAGATTTCGCTAGCGGCAATGAGCAGTTCTTC; CDR3 protein: CASSQDFASGNEQFF
V gene: TRBV5-6; clone size: .; D gene: TRBD1; J gene: TRBJ1-3; CDR3 DNA: TGTGCCAGCAGCCCCCTTGGACAGGGGGCAAACACCATATATTTT; CDR3 protein: CASSPLGQGANTIYF
V gene: TRBV7-6; clone size: .; D gene: .; J gene: TRBJ2-7; CDR3 DNA: TGTGCCAGCAGCTTAGCGGGGCAAGCCTCCTACGAGCAGTACTTC; CDR3 protein: CASSLAGQASYEQYF
V gene: TRBV7-8; clone size: .; D gene: .; J gene: TRBJ2-7; CDR3 DNA: TGTGCCAGCAGCCAAGACAGCTACGAGCAGTACTTC; CDR3 protein: CASSQDSYEQYF
V gene: TRBV4-1; clone size: .; D gene: TRBD1; J gene: TRBJ1-2; CDR3 DNA: TGCGCCAGCAGCCAACCCACAGGGGTCGGTGGCTACACCTTC; CDR3 protein: CASSQPTGVGGYTF
V gene: TRBV7-9; clone size: .; D gene: .; J gene: TRBJ1-1; CDR3 DNA: TGTGCCAGCAGCCTCCGACAGGACACTGAAGCTTTCTTT; CDR3 protein: CASSLRQDTEAFF
V gene: TRBV4-2; clone size: once; D gene: TRBD1; J gene: TRBJ2-7; CDR3 DNA: TGTGCCAGCAGCCGAGGAGGACAGGGGGTCGTCCACGAGCAGTACTTC; CDR3 protein: CASSRGGQGVVHEQYF
V gene: TRBV5-1; clone size: .; D gene: .; J gene: TRBJ1-4; CDR3 DNA: TGCGCCAGCAGCGCCGGGGGTTTCGAGGAAAAACTGTTTTTT; CDR3 protein: CASSAGGFEEKLFF
V gene: TRBV19; clone size: .; D gene: .; J gene: TRBJ1-1; CDR3 DNA: TGTGCCAGTAGTCCGGACTTCGTAGCTTTCTTT; CDR3 protein: CASSPDFVAFF
V gene: TRBV14; clone size: medium-sized; D gene: .; J gene: TRBJ2-2; CDR3 DNA: TGTGCCAGCCGCAGGGACTTAACCGGGGAGCTGTTTTTT; CDR3 protein: CASRRDLTGELFF
V gene: TRBV30; clone size: .; D gene: .; J gene: TRBJ2-3; CDR3 DNA: TGTGCCTGGAGTGTAGCGTTCGAGCATACGCAGTATTTT; CDR3 protein: CAWSVAFEHTQYF
V gene: TRBV27; clone size: few; D gene: .; J gene: TRBJ1-5; CDR3 DNA: TGTGCCAGCGGATTCGGCAGGAATCAGCCCCAGCATTTT; CDR3 protein: CASGFGRNQPQHF
V gene: TRBV15; clone size: .; D gene: TRBD1; J gene: TRBJ2-5; CDR3 DNA: TGTGCCACCAGCACTGGGGAGAGGGGGCGGCGAGAGACCCAGTACTTC; CDR3 protein: CATSTGERGRRETQYF
V gene: TRBV6-5; clone size: .; D gene: .; J gene: TRBJ1-2; CDR3 DNA: TGTGCCAGCAGCCAGACTTTCGGCTACACCTTC; CDR3 protein: CASSQTFGYTF
V gene: TRBV5-6; clone size: .; D gene: .; J gene: TRBJ2-2; CDR3 DNA: TGTGCCAGCAGCTTGTTTGCGGGGAACACCGGGGAGCTGTTTTTT; CDR3 protein: CASSLFAGNTGELFF
V gene: TRBV7-2; clone size: .; D gene: TRBD1; J gene: TRBJ2-7; CDR3 DNA: TGTGCCAGCAGCTTACGGACAGGGGTGTACGAGCAGTACTTC; CDR3 protein: CASSLRTGVYEQYF
V gene: TRBV7-2; clone size: .; D gene: TRBD2; J gene: TRBJ2-3; CDR3 DNA: TGTGCCAGCAGCTTAGGTTCACTAGCGTCGATGAATACGCAGTATTTT; CDR3 protein: CASSLGSLASMNTQYF
V gene: TRBV28; clone size: .; D gene: TRBD1; J gene: TRBJ1-2; CDR3 DNA: TGTGCCAGCAGTGTAGCGGGACAGAGAAACTATGGCTACACCTTC; CDR3 protein: CASSVAGQRNYGYTF
V gene: TRBV7-2; clone size: .; D gene: .; J gene: TRBJ1-5; CDR3 DNA: TGTGCCAGCAGCTTATTCAGGGCCAGCAATCAGCCCCAGCATTTT; CDR3 protein: CASSLFRASNQPQHF